Presented here are 21 T cell receptor beta chains from one specimen sequenced in a study of blood T cell repertoires in COVID-19. Some clones are missing from TCRdb's copy, which holds only in-frame ones; the method was immunoSEQ multiplex PCR. The sample yields nearly 350,000 clones, about 90% seen once. Sequencing was performed on peripheral blood. These receptors all stem from a woman aged 45 to 65 with COVID-19, enrolled during active disease.

V gene TRBV6-2 or TRBV6-3 combines with J gene TRBJ2-1; TRBD1 might be the D (6 bases). This CDR3 is 15 amino acids long. Looked up from germline, CDR1 is MNHEY and CDR2 is SVGEGT. Trimming removed 2 bases at V and 5 bases at J, with 13 bases between. CDR3 DNA sequence: TGTGCCAGCAGTTACATTAGGGGGTCGAACAATGAGCAGTTCTTC. Its protein product is CASSYIRGSNNEQFF.

The V call is TRBV11-2, the J call TRBJ2-5; D may be TRBD1 (5 bases). Germline V gene data show CDR1 as SGHAT and CDR2 as FQNNGV. With 0 bases removed from V and 5 bases from J, the gap between germline ends came to 13 bases. This CDR3 comprises 15 residues. The chain's CDR3 is CASSLEAGWRETQYF. The CDR3 nucleotides are TGTGCCAGCAGCTTAGAAGCAGGGTGGCGGGAGACCCAGTACTTC.

The V call is TRBV7-9, the J call TRBJ2-1; D uncertain. Germline loops: CDR1 SEHNR, CDR2 FQNEAQ (reference sequence). CDR3 length: 13 amino acids. Trimming removed 5 bases at V and 5 bases at J, with 10 bases between. CDR3 amino acids: CASSPPSDNEQFF. CDR3 nucleotides: TGTGCCAGCAGCCCCCCCTCGGACAATGAGCAGTTCTTC.

The chain is built from TRBV11-2 and TRBJ2-7; 12 bases are a match to TRBD1. The CDR3 has 15 amino acids. Germline-derived CDR1 and CDR2 are SGHAT and FQNNGV. The ends lost 3 bases at V and 1 base at J; junction bases unmatched: 1. CDR3 in DNA: TGTGCCAGCAGCTTGGGACAGGGGGCGTCCTACGAGCAGTACTTC. Its protein product is CASSLGQGASYEQYF.

This clone was counted only a few times. This chain uses TRBV10-3 with TRBJ2-1; 12 nucleotides align to TRBD2. The CDR3 sequence is 17 residues long. Germline V gene data show CDR1 as ENHRY and CDR2 as SYGVKD. The V segment lost 2 bases and the J segment 6 bases; nucleotides outside the gene matches: 8. The CDR3 nucleotides are TGTGCCATCAGTGAGACGGGGAAACTAGCGGGGGGCAATGAGCAGTTCTTC. Amino acids: CAISETGKLAGGNEQFF.

The chain combines TRBV7-9 with TRBJ2-1, with TRBD1 matching 8 bases. CDR1 is SEHNR, CDR2 FQNEAQ, per germline (reference sequence). After removal of 7 bases from V and 1 base from J, the junction contained 3 bases not matched to a gene. This CDR3 is 14 amino acids long. CDR3 DNA: TGTGCCAGCAAACGGACAGGGTCCTACAATGAGCAGTTCTTC. Protein: CASKRTGSYNEQFF.

The chain joins TRBV4-2 to TRBJ1-1, with 7 bases aligning to TRBD1. This CDR3 region has 15 residues. V lost 0 bases, J lost 6 bases, and 7 bases stayed unmatched. Germline CDR1 and CDR2: LGHNA and YNFKEQ. CDR3 sequence: CASSQDLEGAAEAFF. In DNA form, the CDR3 reads TGTGCCAGCAGCCAAGATCTGGAGGGGGCGGCTGAAGCTTTCTTT.

This chain links TRBV18 with TRBJ2-6; the match to TRBD1 covers 9 bases. The V segment lost 5 bases and the J segment 0 bases; nucleotides outside the gene matches: 14. The CDR3 consists of 20 residues. Germline-derived CDR1 and CDR2 are KGHSH and LQKENI. Written as DNA, the CDR3 is TGTGCCAGCTCAAAGTTAACGACGGGACAGGGAAACTCTGGGGCCAACGTCCTGACTTTC. This sequence encodes CASSKLTTGQGNSGANVLTF.

This clone was counted only a few times. The CDR3 sequence: CASSLGQGINQPQHF. As DNA, the CDR3 is TGTGCCAGCAGCTTAGGACAGGGTATAAATCAGCCCCAGCATTTT. The gene calls are TRBV7-9 and TRBJ1-5; TRBD1 matches at 7 bases. V lost 1 base and J lost 4; bases outside the gene matches: 4. The length of the CDR3 is 15 residues. Germline CDR1 reads SEHNR; CDR2 reads FQNEAQ (reference sequence).

The chain carries TRBV6-2 or TRBV6-3 and TRBJ2-2, with TRBD2 as a possible D gene (5 bases). The V gene's germline CDR1 is MNHEY and CDR2 SVGEGT. Between the trimmed V and J ends, which lost 2 bases and 0 bases, there was a span of 7 bases. The CDR3 is 15 amino acids. As DNA, the CDR3 is TGTGCCAGCAGTTACCGGGATCCGAACACCGGGGAGCTGTTTTTT. As protein: CASSYRDPNTGELFF.

V is TRBV10-3 and J is TRBJ2-1; 8 bases map to TRBD2. This CDR3 has 15 amino acids. Germline V gene lookup returns CDR1 ENHRY and CDR2 SYGVKD. V dropped 6 bases and J dropped 4; count of bases not matched to a gene: 8. CDR3 sequence reads: CAISLTSATYNEQFF. In DNA form, the CDR3 reads TGTGCCATCAGCCTGACTAGCGCCACGTACAATGAGCAGTTCTTC.

The rearrangement uses TRBV18 and TRBJ1-3, with 7 positions matching TRBD1. CDR3 length: 15 amino acids. In germline, CDR1 is KGHSH, CDR2 LQKENI. Unmatched junction bases numbered 5, after V lost 3 bases and J lost 3 bases. This CDR3 reads CASSPRGDSGNTIYF. The CDR3 DNA reads as TGTGCCAGCTCACCGAGAGGGGACAGTGGAAACACCATATATTTT.

The chain combines TRBV10-3 with TRBJ2-5; 7 bases map to TRBD2. This CDR3 contains 15 residues. The V gene's germline CDR1 is ENHRY and CDR2 SYGVKD. The trim removed 0 bases at V and 4 bases at J, leaving 5 bases unmatched. CDR3 coding DNA: TGTGCCATCAGTGAGTCTGGCGGGAGCCGAGAGACCCAGTACTTC. It encodes CAISESGGSRETQYF.

The gene calls are TRBV9 and TRBJ1-6; D gene uncertain. In germline, CDR1 is SGDLS, CDR2 YYNGEE. Trimming removed 0 bases at V and 0 bases at J, with 4 bases between. The CDR3 runs to 15 residues. The CDR3 is CASSVVSSYNSPLHF. The CDR3 DNA reads as TGTGCCAGCAGCGTAGTCAGCTCCTATAATTCACCCCTCCACTTT. The whole variable domain, remainder taken from reference TRBV9 and TRBJ1-6, is DSGVTQTPKHLITATGQRVTLRCSPRSGDLSVYWYQQSLDQGLQFLIQYYNGEERAKGNILERFSAQQFPDLHSELNLSSLELGDSALYFCASSVVSSYNSPLHFGNGTRLTVT.

The chain couples TRBV6-5 to TRBJ2-7; the D gene is possibly TRBD2 (6 bases). Germline values: CDR1 MNHEY, CDR2 SVGAGI. Deletions cut 10 bases from V and 3 bases from J, with 16 bases between. This CDR3 has 13 residues. The CDR3 sequence is CATELAPNYEQYF. The CDR3 coding sequence is TGTGCCACCGAACTAGCTCCTAACTACGAGCAGTACTTC.

The CDR3, as DNA: TGTGCCTGGAGTCCCAAGGGGGTAAGCACTGAAGCTTTCTTT. Translation: CAWSPKGVSTEAFF. The rearrangement joins TRBV30 to TRBJ1-1; maybe TRBD1 (6 bases). The V and J ends lost 2 bases and 4 bases respectively, with 14 bases between them. Germline V CDR1 and CDR2: GTSNPN, SVGIG (reference sequence). The CDR3 length is 14 residues.

The chain combines TRBV7-6 with TRBJ2-5; 9 bases are a match to TRBD2. The ends lost 5 bases at V and 3 bases at J; junction bases unmatched: 7. This CDR3 spans 15 amino acids. Germline CDR1 reads SGHVS; CDR2 reads FNYEAQ. The CDR3 spells CASSLGTSPKETQYF. CDR3 nucleotide sequence: TGTGCCAGCAGCCTGGGGACTAGCCCGAAAGAGACCCAGTACTTC.

Written as DNA, the CDR3 is TGTGCCAGCAGATACGACAGGGGCCAATCCTACAATGAGCAGTTCTTC. Residues: CASRYDRGQSYNEQFF. This chain connects TRBV5-4 to TRBJ2-1; 8 bases line up with TRBD1. The CDR3 is 16 residues long. The V gene's germline CDR1 is SGHNT and CDR2 YYREEE (reference sequence). V lost 5 bases to trimming and J lost 1 base; unmatched junction nucleotides: 8. Drawing the rest from reference TRBV5-4 and TRBJ2-1, the complete variable domain is ETGVTQSPTHLIKTRGQQVTLRCSSQSGHNTVSWYQQALGQGPQFIFQYYREEENGRGNFPPRFSGLQFPNYSSELNVNALELDDSALYLCASRYDRGQSYNEQFFGPGTRLTVL.

The V and J genes are TRBV29-1 and TRBJ2-7; 10 nucleotides match TRBD2. Germline V gene sequence: CDR1 SQVTM, CDR2 ANQGSEA. The CDR3 contains 17 residues. V shed 0 bases and J 3 bases; nucleotides not matched to a gene: 11. The CDR3 reads CSVEDSTWPSGGYEQYF. In DNA, the CDR3 is TGCAGCGTTGAAGATTCGACGTGGCCTAGCGGGGGCTACGAGCAGTACTTC.

The chain links TRBV7-6 to TRBJ2-1; a possible D gene is TRBD2 (5 bases). Trimming shortened V by 3 bases and J by 4 bases, and 10 bases separated the two germline ends. The germline V gene has CDR1 SGHVS and CDR2 FNYEAQ. The length of the CDR3 is 14 residues. CDR3 residues: CASSFSGAYNEQFF. DNA for the CDR3: TGTGCCAGCAGCTTCAGCGGCGCTTACAATGAGCAGTTCTTC.

The chain uses TRBV4-3 and TRBJ2-3; TRBD2 matches 8 bases. Germline-derived CDR1 and CDR2 are LGHNA and YSLEER. The CDR3 contains 17 residues. V shed 4 bases, J shed 1 base, and the junction held 10 bases outside the gene matches. CDR3 region: CASSPLPAGEGTDTQYF. DNA for the CDR3: TGCGCCAGCAGCCCCCTTCCAGCGGGAGAAGGCACAGATACGCAGTATTTT.